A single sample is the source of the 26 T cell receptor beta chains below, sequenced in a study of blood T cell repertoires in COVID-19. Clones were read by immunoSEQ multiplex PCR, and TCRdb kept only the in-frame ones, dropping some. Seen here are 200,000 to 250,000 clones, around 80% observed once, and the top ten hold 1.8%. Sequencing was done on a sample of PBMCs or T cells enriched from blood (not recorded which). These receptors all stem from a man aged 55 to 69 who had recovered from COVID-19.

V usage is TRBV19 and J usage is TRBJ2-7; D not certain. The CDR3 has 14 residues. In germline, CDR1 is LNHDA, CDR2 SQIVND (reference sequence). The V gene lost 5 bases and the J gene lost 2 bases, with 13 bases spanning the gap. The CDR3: CASSDDTRTYEQYF. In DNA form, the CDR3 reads TGTGCCAGTAGTGATGACACGCGAACCTACGAGCAGTACTTC.

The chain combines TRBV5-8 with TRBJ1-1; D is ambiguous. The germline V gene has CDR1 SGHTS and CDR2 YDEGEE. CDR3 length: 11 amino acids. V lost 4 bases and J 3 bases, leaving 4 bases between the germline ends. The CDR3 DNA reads TGTGCCAGCAGCCCCTACACTGAAGCTTTCTTT. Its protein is CASSPYTEAFF.

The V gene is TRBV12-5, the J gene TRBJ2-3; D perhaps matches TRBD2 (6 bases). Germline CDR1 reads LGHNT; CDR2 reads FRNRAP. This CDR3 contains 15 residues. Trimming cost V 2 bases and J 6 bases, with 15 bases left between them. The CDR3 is CASGLTSHINDTQYF. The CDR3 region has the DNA TGTGCTAGTGGTTTGACTAGCCATATAAATGATACGCAGTATTTT.

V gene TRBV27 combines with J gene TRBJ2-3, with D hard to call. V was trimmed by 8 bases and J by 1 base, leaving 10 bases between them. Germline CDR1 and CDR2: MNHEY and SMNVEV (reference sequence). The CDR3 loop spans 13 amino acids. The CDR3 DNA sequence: TGTGCCAGCCACTCCACCGGCACAGATACGCAGTATTTT. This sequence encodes CASHSTGTDTQYF.

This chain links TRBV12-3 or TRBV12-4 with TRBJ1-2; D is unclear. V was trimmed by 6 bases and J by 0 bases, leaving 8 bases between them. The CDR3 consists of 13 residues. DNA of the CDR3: TGTGCCAGCAGCCGGGAACCTAACTATGGCTACACCTTC. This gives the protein CASSREPNYGYTF.

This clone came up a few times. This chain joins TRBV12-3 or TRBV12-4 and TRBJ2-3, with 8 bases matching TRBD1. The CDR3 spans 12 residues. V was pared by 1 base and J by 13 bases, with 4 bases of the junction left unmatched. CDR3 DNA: TGTGCCAGCAGTTTAGGCGACAGGGGAAAGTATTTT. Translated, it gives CASSLGDRGKYF.

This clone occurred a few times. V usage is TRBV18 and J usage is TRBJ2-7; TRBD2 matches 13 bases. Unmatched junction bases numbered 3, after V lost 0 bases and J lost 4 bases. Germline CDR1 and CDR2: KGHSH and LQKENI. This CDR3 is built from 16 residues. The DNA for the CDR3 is TGTGCCAGCTCACCACCGGGACTAGCGGGGAAATACGAGCAGTACTTC. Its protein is CASSPPGLAGKYEQYF.

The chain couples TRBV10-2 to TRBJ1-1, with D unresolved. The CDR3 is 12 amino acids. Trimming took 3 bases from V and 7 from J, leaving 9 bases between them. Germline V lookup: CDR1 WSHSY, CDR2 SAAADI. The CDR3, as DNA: TGCGCCAGCAGTGACCAACTCAATGAAGCTTTCTTT. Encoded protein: CASSDQLNEAFF.

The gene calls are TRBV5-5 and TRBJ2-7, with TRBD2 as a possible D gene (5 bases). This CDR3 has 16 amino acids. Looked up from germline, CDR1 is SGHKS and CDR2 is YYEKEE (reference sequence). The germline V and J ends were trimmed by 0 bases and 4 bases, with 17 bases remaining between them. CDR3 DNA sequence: TGTGCCAGCAGCTTGGGGTCCACTAGTTTGGGGTACGAGCAGTACTTC. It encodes CASSLGSTSLGYEQYF.

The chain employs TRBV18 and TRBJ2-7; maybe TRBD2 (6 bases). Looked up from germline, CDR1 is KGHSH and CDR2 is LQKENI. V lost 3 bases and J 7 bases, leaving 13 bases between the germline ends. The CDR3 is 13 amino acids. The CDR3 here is CASSPGAAGEQYF. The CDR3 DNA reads TGTGCCAGCTCACCCGGGGCTGCGGGGGAGCAGTACTTC.

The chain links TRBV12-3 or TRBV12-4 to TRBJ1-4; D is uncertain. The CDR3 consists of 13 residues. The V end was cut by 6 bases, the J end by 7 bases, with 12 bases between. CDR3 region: CASSPGQTEKLFF. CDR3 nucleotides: TGTGCCAGCAGCCCTGGGCAGACTGAAAAACTGTTTTTT.

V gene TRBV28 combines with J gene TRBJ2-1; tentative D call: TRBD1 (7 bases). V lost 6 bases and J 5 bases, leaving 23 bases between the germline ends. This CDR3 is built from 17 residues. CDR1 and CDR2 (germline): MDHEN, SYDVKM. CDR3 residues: CASSPGGFGGPDNEQFF. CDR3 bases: TGTGCCAGCAGCCCAGGGGGGTTTGGGGGGCCTGACAATGAGCAGTTCTTC.

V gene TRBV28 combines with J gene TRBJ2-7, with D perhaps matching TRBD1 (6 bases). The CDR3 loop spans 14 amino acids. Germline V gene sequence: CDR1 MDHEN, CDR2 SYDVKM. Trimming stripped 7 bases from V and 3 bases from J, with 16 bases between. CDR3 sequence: CASIGTYPNYEQYF. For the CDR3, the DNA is TGTGCCAGCATTGGGACATACCCCAACTACGAGCAGTACTTC.

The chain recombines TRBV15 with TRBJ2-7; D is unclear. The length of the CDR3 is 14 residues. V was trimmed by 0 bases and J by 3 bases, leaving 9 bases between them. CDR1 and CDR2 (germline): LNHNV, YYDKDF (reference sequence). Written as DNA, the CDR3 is TGTGCCACCAGCAGAGATGAGCAGGACTACGAGCAGTACTTC. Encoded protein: CATSRDEQDYEQYF. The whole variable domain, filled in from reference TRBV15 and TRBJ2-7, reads DAMVIQNPRYQVTQFGKPVTLSCSQTLNHNVMYWYQQKSSQAPKLLFHYYDKDFNNEADTPDNFQSRRPNTSFCFLDIRSPGLGDTAMYLCATSRDEQDYEQYFGPGTRLTVT.

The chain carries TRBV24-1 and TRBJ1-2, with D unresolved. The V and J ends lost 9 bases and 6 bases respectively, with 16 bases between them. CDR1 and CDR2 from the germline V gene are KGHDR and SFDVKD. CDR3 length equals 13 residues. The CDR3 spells CATSAGIGHGYTF. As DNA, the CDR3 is TGTGCCACCTCCGCCGGGATCGGCCATGGCTACACCTTC.

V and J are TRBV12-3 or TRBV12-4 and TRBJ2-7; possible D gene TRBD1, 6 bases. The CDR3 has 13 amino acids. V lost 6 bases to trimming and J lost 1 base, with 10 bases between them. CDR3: CASSHRDSYEQYF. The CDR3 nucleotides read TGTGCCAGCAGCCACAGGGATTCCTACGAGCAGTACTTC.

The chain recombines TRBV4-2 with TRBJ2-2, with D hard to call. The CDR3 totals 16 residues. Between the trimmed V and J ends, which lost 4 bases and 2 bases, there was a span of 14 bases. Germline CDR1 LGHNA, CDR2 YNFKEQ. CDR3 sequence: CASSPNPRINTGELFF. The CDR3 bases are TGTGCCAGCAGCCCCAACCCGAGAATAAACACCGGGGAGCTGTTTTTT.

The CDR3 nucleotides are TGTGCCAGCTCACCAAACAGCGCACAGGGAAGCTGGGCCTATGGCTACACCTTC. It yields the protein CASSPNSAQGSWAYGYTF. The chain joins TRBV18 to TRBJ1-2; possible D gene TRBD1, 6 bases. The V and J ends lost 2 bases and 4 bases respectively, with 23 bases between them. Germline V gene data show CDR1 as KGHSH and CDR2 as LQKENI. The CDR3 extends over 18 amino acids.

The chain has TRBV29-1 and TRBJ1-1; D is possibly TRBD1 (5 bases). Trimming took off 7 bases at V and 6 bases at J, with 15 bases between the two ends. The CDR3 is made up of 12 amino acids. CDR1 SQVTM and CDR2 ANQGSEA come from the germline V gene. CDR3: CSAGGGSAEAFF. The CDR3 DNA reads TGCAGCGCTGGGGGGGGTTCCGCTGAAGCTTTCTTT. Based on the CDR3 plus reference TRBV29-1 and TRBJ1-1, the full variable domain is SAVISQKPSRDICQRGTSLTIQCQVDSQVTMMFWYRQQPGQSLTLIATANQGSEATYESGFVIDKFPISRPNLTFSTLTVSNMSPEDSSIYLCSAGGGSAEAFFGQGTRLTVV.

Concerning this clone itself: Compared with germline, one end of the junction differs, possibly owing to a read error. As DNA, the CDR3 is TGTGCCAGCTCACCGACAGTTCAGAGGATGGACATCAATATGATCTTT. This codes for CASSPTVQRMDINMIF. The chain recombines TRBV18 with TRBJ1-1; weak D call: TRBD1 (5 bases). Germline-derived CDR1 and CDR2 are KGHSH and LQKENI. The length of the CDR3 is 16 residues.

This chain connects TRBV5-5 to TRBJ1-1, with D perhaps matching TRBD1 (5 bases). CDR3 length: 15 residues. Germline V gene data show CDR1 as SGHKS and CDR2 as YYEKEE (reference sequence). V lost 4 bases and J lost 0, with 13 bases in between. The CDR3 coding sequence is TGTGCCAGCAGCGACTTCAGGGCTCTGAACACTGAAGCTTTCTTT. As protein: CASSDFRALNTEAFF.

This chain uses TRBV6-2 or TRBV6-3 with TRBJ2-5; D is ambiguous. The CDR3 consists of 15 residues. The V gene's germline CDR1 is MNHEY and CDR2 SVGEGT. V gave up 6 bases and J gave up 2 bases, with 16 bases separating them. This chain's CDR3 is CASSPRSQPQETQYF. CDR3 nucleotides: TGTGCCAGCAGCCCCCGGAGCCAACCACAAGAGACCCAGTACTTC.

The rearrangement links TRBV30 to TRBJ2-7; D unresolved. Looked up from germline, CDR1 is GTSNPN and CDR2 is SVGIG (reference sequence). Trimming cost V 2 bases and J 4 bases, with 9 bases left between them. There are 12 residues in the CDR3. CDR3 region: CAWSPNSYEQYF. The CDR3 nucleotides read TGTGCCTGGAGTCCCAACAGTTACGAGCAGTACTTC. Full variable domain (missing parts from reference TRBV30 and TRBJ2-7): SQTIHQWPATLVQPVGSPLSLECTVEGTSNPNLYWYRQAAGRGLQLLFYSVGIGQISSEVPQNLSASRPQDRQFILSSKKLLLSDSGFYLCAWSPNSYEQYFGPGTRLTVT.

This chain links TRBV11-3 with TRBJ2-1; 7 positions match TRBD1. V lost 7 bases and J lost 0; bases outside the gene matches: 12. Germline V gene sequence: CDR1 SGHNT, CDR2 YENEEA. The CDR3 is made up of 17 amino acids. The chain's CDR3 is CASTTSQGLDSYNEQFF. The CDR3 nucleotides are TGTGCCAGCACAACCTCACAGGGGCTCGACTCCTACAATGAGCAGTTCTTC.

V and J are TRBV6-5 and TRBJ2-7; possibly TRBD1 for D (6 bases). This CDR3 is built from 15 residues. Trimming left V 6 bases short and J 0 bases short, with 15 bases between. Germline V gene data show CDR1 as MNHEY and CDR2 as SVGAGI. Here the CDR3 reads CASSPDRLTSYEQYF. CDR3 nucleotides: TGTGCCAGCAGCCCCGACAGGCTAACCTCCTACGAGCAGTACTTC.

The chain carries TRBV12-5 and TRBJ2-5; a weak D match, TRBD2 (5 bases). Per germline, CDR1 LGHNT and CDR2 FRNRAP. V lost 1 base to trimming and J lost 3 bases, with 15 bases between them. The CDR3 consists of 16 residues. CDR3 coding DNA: TGTGCTAGTGGTTTGGCCTCCGAGCGGCGCAAAGAGACCCAGTACTTC. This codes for CASGLASERRKETQYF.